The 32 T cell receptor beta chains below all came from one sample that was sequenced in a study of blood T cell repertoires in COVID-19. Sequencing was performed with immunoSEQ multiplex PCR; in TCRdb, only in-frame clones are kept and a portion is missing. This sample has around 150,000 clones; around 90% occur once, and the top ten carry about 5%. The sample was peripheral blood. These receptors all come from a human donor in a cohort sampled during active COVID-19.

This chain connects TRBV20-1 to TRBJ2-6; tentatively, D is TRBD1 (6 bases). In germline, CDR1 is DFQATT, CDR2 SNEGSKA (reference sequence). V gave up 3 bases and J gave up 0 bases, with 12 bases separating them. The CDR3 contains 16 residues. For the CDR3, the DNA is TGCAGTGCTAGTAAGGACAGCCGCTCTGGGGCCAACGTCCTGACTTTC. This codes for CSASKDSRSGANVLTF.

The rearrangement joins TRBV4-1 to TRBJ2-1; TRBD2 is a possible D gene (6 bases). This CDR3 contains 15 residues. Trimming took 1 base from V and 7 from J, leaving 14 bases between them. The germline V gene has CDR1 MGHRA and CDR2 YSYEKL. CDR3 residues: CASSQGSGSGNEQFF. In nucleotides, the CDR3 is TGCGCCAGCAGCCAAGGGAGCGGGTCGGGTAATGAGCAGTTCTTC.

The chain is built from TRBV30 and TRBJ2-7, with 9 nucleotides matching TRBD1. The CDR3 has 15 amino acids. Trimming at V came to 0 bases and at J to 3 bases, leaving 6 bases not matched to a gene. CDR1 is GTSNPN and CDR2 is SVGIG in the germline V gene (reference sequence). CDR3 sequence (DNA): TGTGCCTGGAGTGTTACAGGGGGCAATGTCTACGAGCAGTACTTC. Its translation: CAWSVTGGNVYEQYF.

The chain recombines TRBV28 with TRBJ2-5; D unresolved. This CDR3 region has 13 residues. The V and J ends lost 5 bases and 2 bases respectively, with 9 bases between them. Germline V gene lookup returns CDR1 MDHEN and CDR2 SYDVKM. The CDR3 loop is CASSQIDQETQYF. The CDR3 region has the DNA TGTGCCAGCAGTCAAATAGATCAAGAGACCCAGTACTTC.

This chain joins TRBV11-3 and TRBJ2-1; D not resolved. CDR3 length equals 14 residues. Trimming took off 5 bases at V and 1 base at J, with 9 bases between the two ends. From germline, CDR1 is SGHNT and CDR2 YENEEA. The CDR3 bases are TGTGCCAGCAGCCGCCATCGGTCCTACAATGAGCAGTTCTTC. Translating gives CASSRHRSYNEQFF. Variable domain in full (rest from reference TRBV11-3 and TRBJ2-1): EAGVVQSPRYKIIEKKQPVAFWCNPISGHNTLYWYLQNLGQGPELLIRYENEEAVDDSQLPKDRFSAERLKGVDSTLKIQPAELGDSAVYLCASSRHRSYNEQFFGPGTRLTVL.

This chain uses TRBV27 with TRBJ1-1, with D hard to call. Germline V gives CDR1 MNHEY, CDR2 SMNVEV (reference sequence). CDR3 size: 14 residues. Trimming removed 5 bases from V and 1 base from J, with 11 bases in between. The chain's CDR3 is CASSHQRQNTEAFF. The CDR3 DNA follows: TGTGCCAGCAGTCACCAGAGACAGAACACTGAAGCTTTCTTT.

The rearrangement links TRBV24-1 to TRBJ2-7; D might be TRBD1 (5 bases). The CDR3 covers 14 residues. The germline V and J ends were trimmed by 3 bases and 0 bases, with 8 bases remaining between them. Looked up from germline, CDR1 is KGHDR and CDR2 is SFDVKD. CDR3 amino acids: CATSDPTASYEQYF. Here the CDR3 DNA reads TGTGCCACCAGTGATCCGACAGCCTCCTACGAGCAGTACTTC.

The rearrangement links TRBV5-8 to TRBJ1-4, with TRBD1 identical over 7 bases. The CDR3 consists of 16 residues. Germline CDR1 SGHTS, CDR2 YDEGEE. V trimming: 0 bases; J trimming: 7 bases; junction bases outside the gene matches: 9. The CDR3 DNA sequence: TGTGCCAGCAGCTTGGGGCCGGGGACAGTAGGTGAAAAACTGTTTTTT. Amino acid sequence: CASSLGPGTVGEKLFF.

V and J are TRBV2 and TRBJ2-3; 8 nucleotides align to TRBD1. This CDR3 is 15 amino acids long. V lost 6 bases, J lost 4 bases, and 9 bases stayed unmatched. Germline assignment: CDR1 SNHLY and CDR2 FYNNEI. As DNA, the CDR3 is TGTGCCAGCAGGGGGACAGGAAAGGGTCCAGATACGCAGTATTTT. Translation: CASRGTGKGPDTQYF.

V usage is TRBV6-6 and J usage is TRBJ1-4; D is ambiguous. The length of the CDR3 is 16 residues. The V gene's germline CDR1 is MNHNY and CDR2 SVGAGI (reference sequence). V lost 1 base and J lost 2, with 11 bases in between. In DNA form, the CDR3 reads TGTGCCAGCAGTTACTTCCTGCCGGGTACTAATGAAAAACTGTTTTTT. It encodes CASSYFLPGTNEKLFF.

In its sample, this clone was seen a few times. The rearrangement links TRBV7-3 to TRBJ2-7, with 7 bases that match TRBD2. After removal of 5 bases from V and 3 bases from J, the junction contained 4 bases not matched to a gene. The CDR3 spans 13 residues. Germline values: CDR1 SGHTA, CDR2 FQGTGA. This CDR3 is CASSRQRGYEQYF. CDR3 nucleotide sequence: TGTGCCAGCAGCCGGCAGCGGGGCTACGAGCAGTACTTC.

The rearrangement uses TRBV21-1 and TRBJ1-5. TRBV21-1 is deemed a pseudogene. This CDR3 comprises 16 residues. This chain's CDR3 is CASSKGSFEFNQPQHF. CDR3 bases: TGTGCCAGCAGCAAAGGGTCGTTTGAGTTCAATCAGCCCCAGCATTTT.

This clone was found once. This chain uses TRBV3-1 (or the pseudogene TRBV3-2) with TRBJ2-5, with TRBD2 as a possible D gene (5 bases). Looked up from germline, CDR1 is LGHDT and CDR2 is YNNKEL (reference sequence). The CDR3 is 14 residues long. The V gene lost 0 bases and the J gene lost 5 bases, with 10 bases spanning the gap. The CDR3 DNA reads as TGTGCCAGCAGCCAAGACCGGGGTACGGAGACCCAGTACTTC. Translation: CASSQDRGTETQYF.

The CDR3 nucleotides are TGTGCCAGCAGCCAAAGGACAGGGGGCGCGAGTAAGGCTTTCTTT. It encodes CASSQRTGGASKAFF. V and J are TRBV9 and TRBJ1-1; 11 nucleotides line up with TRBD1. Per germline, CDR1 SGDLS and CDR2 YYNGEE. V shed 4 bases and J 11 bases; nucleotides not matched to a gene: 13. There are 15 residues in the CDR3.

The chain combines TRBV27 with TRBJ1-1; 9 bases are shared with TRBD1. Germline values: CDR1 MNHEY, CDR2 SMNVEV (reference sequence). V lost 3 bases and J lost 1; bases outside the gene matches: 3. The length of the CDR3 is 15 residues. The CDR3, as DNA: TGTGCCAGCAGTTTCGGGACAGGGTGGAACACTGAAGCTTTCTTT. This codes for CASSFGTGWNTEAFF.

CDR3 loop: CASSLYGQGGYQPQHF. The CDR3, as DNA: TGTGCCAGCAGTTTATACGGACAGGGAGGCTATCAGCCCCAGCATTTT. The chain carries TRBV28 and TRBJ1-5; 8 nucleotides agree with TRBD1. Germline loops: CDR1 MDHEN, CDR2 SYDVKM. This CDR3 has 16 residues. With V trimmed by 1 base and J by 5 bases, 7 bases remained unmatched. The entire variable domain, with the rest obtained from reference TRBV28 and TRBJ1-5, is as follows: DVKVTQSSRYLVKRTGEKVFLECVQDMDHENMFWYRQDPGLGLRLIYFSYDVKMKEKGDIPEGYSVSREKKERFSLILESASTNQTSMYLCASSLYGQGGYQPQHFGDGTRLSIL.

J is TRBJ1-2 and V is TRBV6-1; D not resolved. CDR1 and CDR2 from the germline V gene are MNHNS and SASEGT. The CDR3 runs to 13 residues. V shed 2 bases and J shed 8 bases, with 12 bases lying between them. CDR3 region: CASSELGRRGYTF. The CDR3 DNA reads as TGTGCCAGCAGTGAATTAGGGAGGAGAGGCTACACCTTC.

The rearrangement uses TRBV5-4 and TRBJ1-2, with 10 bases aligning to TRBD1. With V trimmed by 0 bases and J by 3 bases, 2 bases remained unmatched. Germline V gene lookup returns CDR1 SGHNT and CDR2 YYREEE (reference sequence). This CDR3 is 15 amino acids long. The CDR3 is CASSLGGTGDYGYTF. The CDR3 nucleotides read TGTGCCAGCAGCTTGGGGGGGACAGGGGACTATGGCTACACCTTC.

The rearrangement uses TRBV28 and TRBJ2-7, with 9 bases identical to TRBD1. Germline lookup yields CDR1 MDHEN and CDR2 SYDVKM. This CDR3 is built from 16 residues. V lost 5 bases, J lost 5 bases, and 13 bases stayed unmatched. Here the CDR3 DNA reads TGTGCCAGCAGTGAAACCGGGACAGGGAGGTTTGACGAGCAGTACTTC. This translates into CASSETGTGRFDEQYF.

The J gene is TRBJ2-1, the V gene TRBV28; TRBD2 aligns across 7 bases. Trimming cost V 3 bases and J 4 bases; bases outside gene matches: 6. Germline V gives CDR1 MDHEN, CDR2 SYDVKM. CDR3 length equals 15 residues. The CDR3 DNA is TGTGCCAGCAGTTTCATCGGAGCGGGGTACAATGAGCAGTTCTTC. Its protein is CASSFIGAGYNEQFF.

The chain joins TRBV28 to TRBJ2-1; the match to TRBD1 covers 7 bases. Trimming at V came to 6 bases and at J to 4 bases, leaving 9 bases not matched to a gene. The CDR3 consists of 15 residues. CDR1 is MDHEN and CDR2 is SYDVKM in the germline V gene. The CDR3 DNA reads TGTGCCAGCAGCCATGGCGGACAGGCATACAATGAGCAGTTCTTC. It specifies CASSHGGQAYNEQFF.

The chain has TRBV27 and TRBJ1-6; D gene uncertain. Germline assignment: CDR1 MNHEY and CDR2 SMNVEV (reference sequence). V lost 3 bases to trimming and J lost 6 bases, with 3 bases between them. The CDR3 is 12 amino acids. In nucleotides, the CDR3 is TGTGCCAGCAGTTTTAGTAATTCACCCCTCCACTTT. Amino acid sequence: CASSFSNSPLHF.

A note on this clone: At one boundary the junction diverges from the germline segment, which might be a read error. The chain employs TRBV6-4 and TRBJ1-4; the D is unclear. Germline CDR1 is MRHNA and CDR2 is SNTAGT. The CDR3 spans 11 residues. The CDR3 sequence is CASRILSDGNF. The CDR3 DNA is TGTGCCAGCAGGATTCTATCGGACGGGAATTTT.

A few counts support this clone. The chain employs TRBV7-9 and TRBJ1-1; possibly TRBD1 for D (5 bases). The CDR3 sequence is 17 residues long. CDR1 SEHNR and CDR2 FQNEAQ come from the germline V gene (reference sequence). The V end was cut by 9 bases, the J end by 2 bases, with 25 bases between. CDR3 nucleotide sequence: TGTGCCAGTATACGGGGGGTGAACCTAAATCTAAACACTGAAGCTTTCTTT. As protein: CASIRGVNLNLNTEAFF. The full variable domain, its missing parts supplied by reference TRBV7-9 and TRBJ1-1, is DTGVSQNPRHKITKRGQNVTFRCDPISEHNRLYWYRQTLGQGPEFLTYFQNEAQLEKSRLLSDRFSAERPKGSFSTLEIQRTEQGDSAMYLCASIRGVNLNLNTEAFFGQGTRLTVV.

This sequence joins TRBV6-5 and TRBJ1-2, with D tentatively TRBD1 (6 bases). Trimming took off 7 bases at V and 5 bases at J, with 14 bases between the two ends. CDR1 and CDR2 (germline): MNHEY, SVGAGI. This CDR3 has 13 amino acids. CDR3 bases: TGTGCCAGCAAAAAGAGGACAGATTATGGCTACACCTTC. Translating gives CASKKRTDYGYTF.

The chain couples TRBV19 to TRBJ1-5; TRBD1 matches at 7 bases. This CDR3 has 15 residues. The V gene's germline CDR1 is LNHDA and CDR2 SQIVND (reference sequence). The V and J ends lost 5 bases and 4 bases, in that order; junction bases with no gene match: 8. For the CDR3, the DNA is TGTGCCAGTAGTTTACAGGGGTTGGGGAATCAGCCCCAGCATTTT. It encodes CASSLQGLGNQPQHF.

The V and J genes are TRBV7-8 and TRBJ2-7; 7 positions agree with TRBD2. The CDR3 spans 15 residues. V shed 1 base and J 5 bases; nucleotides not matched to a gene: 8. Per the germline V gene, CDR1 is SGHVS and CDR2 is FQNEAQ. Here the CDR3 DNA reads TGTGCCAGCAGCTTAGGGGTCGCTAGCGGCCACGAGCAGTACTTC. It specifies CASSLGVASGHEQYF.

CDR3 DNA: TGTGCCAGCAGCTTAGCGACAGGGCCAGCGAACGAGCAGTACTTC. Translated: CASSLATGPANEQYF. V is TRBV7-6 and J is TRBJ2-7, with TRBD1 identical over 7 bases. The CDR3 contains 15 residues. Germline CDR1 and CDR2: SGHVS and FNYEAQ. V shed 0 bases and J 5 bases; nucleotides not matched to a gene: 7. The whole variable domain, remainder taken from reference TRBV7-6 and TRBJ2-7, is GAGVSQSPRYKVTKRGQDVALRCDPISGHVSLYWYRQALGQGPEFLTYFNYEAQQDKSGLPNDRFSAERPEGSISTLTIQRTEQRDSAMYRCASSLATGPANEQYFGPGTRLTVT.

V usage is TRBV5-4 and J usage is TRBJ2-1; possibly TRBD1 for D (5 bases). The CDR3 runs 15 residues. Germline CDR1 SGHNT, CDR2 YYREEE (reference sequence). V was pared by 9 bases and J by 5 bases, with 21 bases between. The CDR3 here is CATKSRAQGDNEQFF. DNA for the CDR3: TGTGCCACAAAGAGTCGGGCACAAGGGGACAATGAGCAGTTCTTC.

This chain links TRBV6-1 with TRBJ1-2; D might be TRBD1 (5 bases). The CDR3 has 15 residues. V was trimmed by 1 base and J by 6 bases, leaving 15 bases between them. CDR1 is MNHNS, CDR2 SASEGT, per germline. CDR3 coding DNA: TGTGCCAGCAGTGAAGATTCCAGGGCCCGGGATGGCTACACCTTC. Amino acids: CASSEDSRARDGYTF.

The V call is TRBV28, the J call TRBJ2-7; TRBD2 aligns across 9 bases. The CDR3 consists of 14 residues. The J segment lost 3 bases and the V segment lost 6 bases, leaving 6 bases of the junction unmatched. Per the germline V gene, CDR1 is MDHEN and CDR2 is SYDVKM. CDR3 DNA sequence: TGTGCCAGCAGGACAGGACTAGCGAACTACGAGCAGTACTTC. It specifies CASRTGLANYEQYF. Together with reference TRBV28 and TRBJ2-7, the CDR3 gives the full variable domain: DVKVTQSSRYLVKRTGEKVFLECVQDMDHENMFWYRQDPGLGLRLIYFSYDVKMKEKGDIPEGYSVSREKKERFSLILESASTNQTSMYLCASRTGLANYEQYFGPGTRLTVT.

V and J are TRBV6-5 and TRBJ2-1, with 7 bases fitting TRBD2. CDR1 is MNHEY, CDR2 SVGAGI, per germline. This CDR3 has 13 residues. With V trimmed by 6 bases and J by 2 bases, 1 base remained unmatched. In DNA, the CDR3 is TGTGCCAGCAGCGGGACTACCTACAATGAGCAGTTCTTC. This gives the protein CASSGTTYNEQFF.